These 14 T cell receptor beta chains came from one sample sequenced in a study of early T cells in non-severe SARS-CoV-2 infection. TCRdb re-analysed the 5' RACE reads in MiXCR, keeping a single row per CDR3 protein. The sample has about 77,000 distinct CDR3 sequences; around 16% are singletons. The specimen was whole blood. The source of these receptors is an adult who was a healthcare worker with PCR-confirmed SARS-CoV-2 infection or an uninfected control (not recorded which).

CDR3 amino acids: CSVGLAGGQETQYF. As DNA, the CDR3 is TGCAGCGTTGGACTAGCGGGGGGGCAAGAGACCCAGTACTTC. The chain carries TRBV29-1 and TRBJ2-5, with TRBD2 identical over 14 bases. The V segment lost 4 bases and the J segment 2 bases; nucleotides outside the gene matches: 0. The CDR3 loop spans 14 amino acids. Germline V gene data show CDR1 as SQVTM and CDR2 as ANQGSEA. The full variable domain, with the rest looked up from reference TRBV29-1 and TRBJ2-5, is SAVISQKPSRDICQRGTSLTIQCQVDSQVTMMFWYRQQPGQSLTLIATANQGSEATYESGFVIDKFPISRPNLTFSTLTVSNMSPEDSSIYLCSVGLAGGQETQYFGPGTRLLVL.

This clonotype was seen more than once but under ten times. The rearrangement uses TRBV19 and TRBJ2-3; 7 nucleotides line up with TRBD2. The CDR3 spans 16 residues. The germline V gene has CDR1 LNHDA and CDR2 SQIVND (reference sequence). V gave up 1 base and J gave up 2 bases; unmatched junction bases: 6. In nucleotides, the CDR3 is TGTGCCAGTAGTATAGGAAGGCGGGGGAACACAGATACGCAGTATTTT. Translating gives CASSIGRRGNTDTQYF.

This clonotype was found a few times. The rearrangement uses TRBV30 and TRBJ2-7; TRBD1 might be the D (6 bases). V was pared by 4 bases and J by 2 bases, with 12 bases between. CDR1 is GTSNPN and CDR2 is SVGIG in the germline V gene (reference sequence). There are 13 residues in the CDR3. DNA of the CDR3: TGTGCCTGGACAGGGGTTAAACCCTACGAGCAGTACTTC. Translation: CAWTGVKPYEQYF.

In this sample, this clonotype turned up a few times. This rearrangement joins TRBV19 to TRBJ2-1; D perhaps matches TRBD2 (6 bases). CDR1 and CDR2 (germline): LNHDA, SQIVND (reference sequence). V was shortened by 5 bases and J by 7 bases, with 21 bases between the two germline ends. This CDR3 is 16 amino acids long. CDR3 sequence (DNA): TGTGCCAGTAGTTTGATTGGAGGGCCCTTTGTGAATGAGCAGTTCTTC. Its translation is CASSLIGGPFVNEQFF.

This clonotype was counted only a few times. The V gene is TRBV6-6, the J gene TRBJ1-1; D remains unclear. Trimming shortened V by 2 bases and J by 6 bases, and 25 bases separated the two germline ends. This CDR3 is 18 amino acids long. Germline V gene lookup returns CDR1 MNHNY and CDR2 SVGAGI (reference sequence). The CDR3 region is CASSYPTTGLGVLPEAFF. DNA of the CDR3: TGTGCCAGCAGTTACCCTACCACGGGCTTAGGCGTCTTACCTGAAGCTTTCTTT.

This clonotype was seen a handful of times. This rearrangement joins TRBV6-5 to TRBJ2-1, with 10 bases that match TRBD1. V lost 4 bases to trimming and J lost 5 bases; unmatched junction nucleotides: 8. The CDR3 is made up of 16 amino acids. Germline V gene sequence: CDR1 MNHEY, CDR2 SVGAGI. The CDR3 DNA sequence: TGTGCCAGCAGTTTAGTGGGGACAGGGGTTAACAATGAGCAGTTCTTC. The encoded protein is CASSLVGTGVNNEQFF.

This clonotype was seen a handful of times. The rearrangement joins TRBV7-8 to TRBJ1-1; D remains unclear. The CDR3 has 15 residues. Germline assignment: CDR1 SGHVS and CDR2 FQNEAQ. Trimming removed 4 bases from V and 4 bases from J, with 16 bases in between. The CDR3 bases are TGTGCCAGCAGCTCCCGGCCCGCTAAGGGCACTGAAGCTTTCTTT. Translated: CASSSRPAKGTEAFF.

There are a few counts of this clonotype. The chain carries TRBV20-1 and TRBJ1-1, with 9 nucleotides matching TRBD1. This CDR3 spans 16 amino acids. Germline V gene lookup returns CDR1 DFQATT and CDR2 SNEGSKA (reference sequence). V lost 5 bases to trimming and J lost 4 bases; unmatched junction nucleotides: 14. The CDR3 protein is CSAVIRDRVSGTEAFF. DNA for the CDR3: TGCAGTGCTGTAATCCGGGACAGGGTGTCGGGCACTGAAGCTTTCTTT.

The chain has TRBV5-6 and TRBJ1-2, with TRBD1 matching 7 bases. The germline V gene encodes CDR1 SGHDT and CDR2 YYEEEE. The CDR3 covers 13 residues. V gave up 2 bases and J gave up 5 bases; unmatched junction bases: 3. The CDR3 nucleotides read TGTGCCAGCAGCTTACAGGGGCCTTATGGCTACACCTTC. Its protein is CASSLQGPYGYTF.

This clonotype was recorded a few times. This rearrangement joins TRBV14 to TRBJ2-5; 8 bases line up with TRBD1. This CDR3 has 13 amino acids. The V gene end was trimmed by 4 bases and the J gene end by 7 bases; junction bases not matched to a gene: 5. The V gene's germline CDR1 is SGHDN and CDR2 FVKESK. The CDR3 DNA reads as TGTGCCAGCAGCCTAACAGGGGGTGCGACCCAGTACTTC. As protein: CASSLTGGATQYF.

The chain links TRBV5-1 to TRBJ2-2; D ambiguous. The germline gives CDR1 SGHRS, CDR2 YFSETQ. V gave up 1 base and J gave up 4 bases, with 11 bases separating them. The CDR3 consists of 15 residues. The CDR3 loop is CASSLLPESTGELFF. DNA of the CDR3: TGCGCCAGCAGCTTGTTGCCAGAATCCACCGGGGAGCTGTTTTTT.

CDR3 residues: CASSLIREKLFF. The CDR3 DNA reads TGTGCCAGCAGTTTAATTCGGGAAAAACTGTTTTTT. The chain has TRBV12-3 or TRBV12-4 and TRBJ1-4, with D uncertain. Deletions cut 2 bases from V and 8 bases from J, with 6 bases between. This CDR3 spans 12 amino acids.

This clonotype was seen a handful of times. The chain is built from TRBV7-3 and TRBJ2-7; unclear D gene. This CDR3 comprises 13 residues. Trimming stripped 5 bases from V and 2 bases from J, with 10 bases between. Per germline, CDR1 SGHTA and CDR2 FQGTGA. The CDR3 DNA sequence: TGTGCCAGCAGCAAAGGGATGACCTACGAGCAGTACTTC. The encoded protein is CASSKGMTYEQYF.

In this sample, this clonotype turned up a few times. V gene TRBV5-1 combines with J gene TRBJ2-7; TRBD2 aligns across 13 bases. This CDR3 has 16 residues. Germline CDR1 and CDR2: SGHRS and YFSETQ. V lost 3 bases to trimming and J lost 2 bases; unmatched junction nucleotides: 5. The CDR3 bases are TGCGCCAGCAGCTCAACCGGGACTAGCGGGACCTACGAGCAGTACTTC. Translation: CASSSTGTSGTYEQYF. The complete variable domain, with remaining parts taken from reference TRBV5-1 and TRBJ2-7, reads KAGVTQTPRYLIKTRGQQVTLSCSPISGHRSVSWYQQTPGQGLQFLFEYFSETQRNKGNFPGRFSGRQFSNSRSEMNVSTLELGDSALYLCASSSTGTSGTYEQYFGPGTRLTVT.